This TCR beta chain was identified in a study of blood T cells in healthy people across ages. J gave up 7 bases and V 4 bases, and 16 bases lay outside the gene matches. Germline V lookup: CDR1 MNHEY, CDR2 SVGAGI. This CDR3 is 18 amino acids long. For this clonotype: The antigen is not known.

General study findings and limits: The lack of PBMC sorting stopped any conclusive naive versus antigen-experienced comparison.

Primers used in a second PCR of about 6 to 12 cycles were a sample-barcoded 5' primer and a J-beta primer mix. A template-switch adaptor containing 12 random nucleotides labeled each cDNA molecule. Every sample gave at least 3 million paired-end reads containing CDR3. MiXCR was run by TCRdb on the 5' RACE reads, yielding one entry per CDR3 protein. The data contain 550,000 to 750,000 distinct CDR3 sequences, over 20% of them singletons. This chain links TRBV6-5 with TRBJ2-2; 9 bases fit TRBD2. The sequenced sample consisted of blood. The TCR originated in a man aged 65-85 years in good health. CDR3: CASSFLLMDSGSVGELFF. In nucleotides, the CDR3 is TGTGCCAGCAGTTTCCTCTTGATGGATAGCGGGAGTGTCGGGGAGCTGTTTTTT.